This passage covers 9 T cell receptor beta chains from one sample sequenced in a study of radiation and T cells in renal cell carcinoma. Time point reported: blood 2 weeks post-SBRT. Treatment described: 15 Gy SBRT to primary tumor, nephrectomy 4 weeks later. Clones were read by immunoSEQ multiplex PCR, and TCRdb kept only the in-frame ones, dropping some. The top ten hold roughly 13% of the sample, which has more than 150,000 clones, about 87% seen once. Specimen: blood, collected from a patient whose treatment included radiotherapy and nephrectomy. These receptors all stem from a woman aged 45-65 years with renal cell carcinoma.

The chain combines TRBV19 with TRBJ1-5; 12 bases are a match to TRBD1. Germline V gives CDR1 LNHDA, CDR2 SQIVND (reference sequence). This CDR3 contains 16 residues. V was clipped by 5 bases and J by 6 bases; unmatched bases: 8. The CDR3 here is CASSFSGTGGSQPQHF. DNA of the CDR3: TGTGCCAGTAGTTTCTCTGGGACAGGGGGCAGTCAGCCCCAGCATTTT.

Here the CDR3 reads CASSLAAGAEAFF. The CDR3 DNA sequence: TGTGCCAGCAGCTTAGCGGCTGGGGCTGAAGCTTTCTTT. The gene calls are TRBV7-9 and TRBJ1-1, with D hard to call. The ends were cut back, 0 bases at V and 6 bases at J, with 8 bases in the middle. CDR1 and CDR2 from the germline V gene are SEHNR and FQNEAQ (reference sequence). The CDR3 length is 13 residues.

The chain couples TRBV4-3 to TRBJ1-2, with D possibly matching TRBD1 (6 bases). Trimming stripped 0 bases from V and 2 bases from J, with 10 bases between. The CDR3 runs to 15 residues. Germline V gives CDR1 LGHNA, CDR2 YSLEER. CDR3 protein: CASSQELQGNYGYTF. The CDR3 DNA is TGCGCCAGCAGCCAAGAATTACAGGGCAACTATGGCTACACCTTC.

The V and J genes are TRBV9 and TRBJ1-3, with D perhaps matching TRBD1 (5 bases). Germline lookup yields CDR1 SGDLS and CDR2 YYNGEE. CDR3 length: 14 residues. V shed 1 base and J shed 4 bases, with 9 bases lying between them. The chain's CDR3 is CASSVNEGGNTIYF. In nucleotides, the CDR3 is TGTGCCAGCAGCGTAAATGAGGGGGGAAACACCATATATTTT.

In DNA form, the CDR3 reads TGTGCCAGTAGTCCCGGGCCACAGGGCGGGGAGCTGTTTTTT. It translates to CASSPGPQGGELFF. This chain uses TRBV19 with TRBJ2-2; D may be TRBD1 (6 bases). Germline lookup yields CDR1 LNHDA and CDR2 SQIVND (reference sequence). This CDR3 has 14 amino acids. The V gene lost 5 bases and the J gene lost 7 bases, with 14 bases spanning the gap.

This rearrangement joins TRBV6-1 to TRBJ2-5, with D possibly TRBD1 on 6 matching bases. The CDR3 contains 16 residues. CDR1 and CDR2 from the germline V gene are MNHNS and SASEGT. V lost 4 bases and J lost 2, with 17 bases in between. Written as DNA, the CDR3 is TGTGCCAGCAGTGCCAGGGGCCAAGGATGGCAAGAGACCCAGTACTTC. Translation gives CASSARGQGWQETQYF.

The chain is built from TRBV30 and TRBJ1-5; D is perhaps TRBD1 (5 bases). With 6 bases removed from V and 6 bases from J, the gap between germline ends came to 15 bases. CDR1 is GTSNPN and CDR2 is SVGIG in the germline V gene (reference sequence). CDR3 length equals 13 residues. The CDR3 reads CACGTQELQPQHF. Here the CDR3 DNA reads TGTGCCTGTGGGACTCAAGAGCTTCAGCCCCAGCATTTT.

The V and J genes are TRBV19 and TRBJ2-6, with D tentatively TRBD1 (5 bases). Between the trimmed V and J ends, which lost 7 bases and 2 bases, there was a span of 12 bases. The CDR3 covers 15 residues. CDR1 and CDR2 (germline): LNHDA, SQIVND (reference sequence). DNA of the CDR3: TGTGCCAGTACCAAAGAAGGGGCTGGGGCCAACGTCCTGACTTTC. It is translated as CASTKEGAGANVLTF.

The chain joins TRBV10-1 to TRBJ1-1; TRBD1 might be the D (5 bases). The V gene lost 0 bases and the J gene lost 2 bases, with 10 bases spanning the gap. Germline values: CDR1 WNHNN, CDR2 SYGVQD (reference sequence). This CDR3 contains 15 residues. The CDR3 loop reads CASSESGDVNTEAFF. As DNA, the CDR3 is TGCGCCAGCAGTGAGTCAGGGGATGTCAACACTGAAGCTTTCTTT.